Presented here are 17 T cell receptor beta chains from one specimen sequenced in a study of T cell responses to AZD1222 COVID-19 vaccine. Data came from immunoSEQ multiplex PCR; TCRdb stores just in-frame clones and leaves some out. The sample records approximately 140,000 clones, roughly 91% being singletons. Sequenced here: peripheral blood, sampled on day 0 of AZD1222 vaccination. The receptors originated from an adult in good health.

This clone appeared once. The chain joins TRBV6-2 or TRBV6-3 to TRBJ2-3; 15 bases agree with TRBD2. The CDR3 spans 20 residues. Per the germline V gene, CDR1 is MNHEY and CDR2 is SVGEGT. J lost 8 bases, V lost 2 bases, and 17 bases had no gene match. The CDR3 coding sequence is TGTGCCAGCAGTTACGAAACCGGGACACCGGGACTAGCGGGAGGAGCTACGCAGTATTTT. As protein: CASSYETGTPGLAGGATQYF.

The chain combines TRBV19 with TRBJ2-6, with a possible D match to TRBD1 (5 bases). CDR1 is LNHDA and CDR2 is SQIVND in the germline V gene (reference sequence). This CDR3 contains 19 residues. Between the trimmed V and J ends, which lost 2 bases and 0 bases, there was a span of 17 bases. For the CDR3, the DNA is TGTGCCAGTAGTATATCTGGGGCTGGCCAGTTCTCTGGGGCCAACGTCCTGACTTTC. Translating it yields CASSISGAGQFSGANVLTF.

This chain links TRBV27 with TRBJ2-7, with TRBD1 matching 7 bases. The V gene end was trimmed by 5 bases and the J gene end by 3 bases; junction bases not matched to a gene: 4. Germline assignment: CDR1 MNHEY and CDR2 SMNVEV (reference sequence). This CDR3 is built from 13 residues. The CDR3 loop reads CASSPGGIYEQYF. CDR3 in DNA: TGTGCCAGCAGTCCAGGGGGAATCTACGAGCAGTACTTC.

This rearrangement joins TRBV4-1 to TRBJ1-6; 7 positions match TRBD1. Germline loops: CDR1 MGHRA, CDR2 YSYEKL. This CDR3 comprises 14 residues. The junction had 8 bases not matched to a gene; V was cut back by 6 bases and J by 9 bases. CDR3 DNA sequence: TGCGCCAGCAGACAGACAGGGATTGGTTCACCCCTCCACTTT. It is translated as CASRQTGIGSPLHF.

The chain links TRBV5-5 to TRBJ1-5; D remains ambiguous. V was clipped by 4 bases and J by 4 bases, with 9 bases between them. Germline V lookup: CDR1 SGHKS, CDR2 YYEKEE (reference sequence). This CDR3 is 13 amino acids long. The CDR3 region has the DNA TGTGCCAGCAGCCTGGCGCCGAATCAGCCCCAGCATTTT. It encodes CASSLAPNQPQHF.

V and J are TRBV19 and TRBJ2-1; D unclear. From germline, CDR1 is LNHDA and CDR2 SQIVND (reference sequence). With 4 bases removed from V and 0 bases from J, the gap between germline ends came to 19 bases. The CDR3 extends over 18 amino acids. The CDR3 sequence is CASSRGTVGPSSYNEQFF. CDR3 coding DNA: TGTGCCAGTAGTAGGGGTACGGTAGGGCCGAGCTCCTACAATGAGCAGTTCTTC.

The chain has TRBV6-1 and TRBJ2-7, with 8 bases identical to TRBD2. V was clipped by 0 bases and J by 3 bases; unmatched bases: 7. The germline V gene encodes CDR1 MNHNS and CDR2 SASEGT. CDR3 length: 16 amino acids. The CDR3 sequence is CASSEASRGGIYEQYF. The CDR3 nucleotides read TGTGCCAGCAGTGAAGCGTCCCGGGGGGGAATCTACGAGCAGTACTTC.

This rearrangement joins TRBV6-1 to TRBJ1-5; D possibly corresponds to TRBD1 (6 bases). Germline V gene lookup returns CDR1 MNHNS and CDR2 SASEGT. Trimming took off 1 base at V and 2 bases at J, with 12 bases between the two ends. The CDR3 is 16 amino acids. As DNA, the CDR3 is TGTGCCAGCAGTGAAGGGGCTGGGGGCCGCAATCAGCCCCAGCATTTT. Amino acid sequence: CASSEGAGGRNQPQHF.

The V call is TRBV11-2, the J call TRBJ2-3, with 14 positions matching TRBD2. The trim removed 6 bases at V and 3 bases at J, leaving 2 bases unmatched. The CDR3 is 15 amino acids. Germline CDR1 and CDR2: SGHAT and FQNNGV. Here the CDR3 DNA reads TGTGCCAGCAGTTGGACTAGCGGGAGGACAGATACGCAGTATTTT. Translated: CASSWTSGRTDTQYF.

This chain joins TRBV2 and TRBJ1-4, with D possibly matching TRBD1 (5 bases). This CDR3 is built from 14 residues. V lost 3 bases and J 7 bases, leaving 12 bases between the germline ends. From germline, CDR1 is SNHLY and CDR2 FYNNEI. DNA for the CDR3: TGTGCCAGCAGTGACACAGGAGGAGGTGAAAAACTGTTTTTT. This gives the protein CASSDTGGGEKLFF.

The J gene is TRBJ1-2, the V gene TRBV5-4; D is ambiguous. CDR1 and CDR2 (germline): SGHNT, YYREEE (reference sequence). V dropped 0 bases and J dropped 3 bases, with 6 bases sitting between them. This CDR3 is 13 amino acids long. The CDR3 nucleotides read TGTGCCAGCAGCTTGGCGGCAGACTATGGCTACACCTTC. It is translated as CASSLAADYGYTF.

V and J are TRBV19 and TRBJ2-2; D possibly corresponds to TRBD2 (6 bases). CDR3 length equals 17 residues. V lost 5 bases and J lost 1, with 17 bases in between. Per germline, CDR1 LNHDA and CDR2 SQIVND (reference sequence). In DNA, the CDR3 is TGTGCCAGTAGTTGGTTGCGCGGGAAAAAGAACACCGGGGAGCTGTTTTTT. Its translation: CASSWLRGKKNTGELFF.

V gene TRBV7-8 combines with J gene TRBJ2-7, with 12 bases lining up with TRBD2. Germline V gene data show CDR1 as SGHVS and CDR2 as FQNEAQ. This CDR3 is built from 13 residues. V lost 11 bases to trimming and J lost 3 bases; unmatched junction nucleotides: 5. As DNA, the CDR3 is TGTGCCTCGCTGGGACTAGCGGGCTACGAGCAGTACTTC. Translated, it gives CASLGLAGYEQYF.

CDR3 in amino acids: CSVPGTGDTSTDTQYF. The CDR3 DNA is TGCAGCGTCCCTGGGACAGGTGACACCAGCACAGATACGCAGTATTTT. The chain joins TRBV29-1 to TRBJ2-3; TRBD1 aligns across 8 bases. Germline CDR1 SQVTM, CDR2 ANQGSEA. V shed 6 bases, J shed 0 bases, and the junction held 11 bases outside the gene matches. The CDR3 extends over 16 amino acids.

This chain joins TRBV6-5 and TRBJ1-2; D is perhaps TRBD1 (6 bases). V lost 6 bases, J lost 2 bases, and 13 bases lay in between. This CDR3 spans 14 amino acids. Germline V lookup: CDR1 MNHEY, CDR2 SVGAGI. This CDR3 is CASRGHQSNYGYTF. The CDR3 nucleotides read TGTGCCAGCAGGGGACACCAATCCAACTATGGCTACACCTTC.

The chain is built from TRBV14 and TRBJ2-7; 13 bases agree with TRBD2. The CDR3 consists of 17 residues. Losses at the gene ends were 5 bases for V and 9 bases for J; bases not matched to a gene: 16. Germline CDR1 is SGHDN and CDR2 is FVKESK. Written as DNA, the CDR3 is TGTGCCAGCAGCGCTATCGCCTGGACTAGCGGGAGTGACGTGCAGTACTTC. Amino acid sequence: CASSAIAWTSGSDVQYF.

This sequence joins TRBV6-2 or TRBV6-3 and TRBJ2-6; D possibly corresponds to TRBD2 (6 bases). The CDR3 is 18 residues long. Per germline, CDR1 MNHEY and CDR2 SVGEGT. The ends were cut back, 6 bases at V and 0 bases at J, with 18 bases in the middle. This chain's CDR3 is CASSVDRGYGSGANVLTF. CDR3 DNA: TGTGCCAGCAGCGTTGACCGGGGGTACGGCTCTGGGGCCAACGTCCTGACTTTC.